Listed below are T cell receptor beta chains from one sample, sequenced in a study of cytomegalovirus exposure and HLA in healthy donors. Repertoires were generated with immunoSEQ multiplex PCR, while TCRdb's copy carries only in-frame clones and drops some. This table holds roughly 140,000 clones, 85% found once. The sequenced sample consisted of PBMCs. These receptors all come from a woman between 18 and 30 years old in good health and CMV-seronegative. Both conserved end residues are part of each CDR3. The D gene is left open where the match is weak. Clone sizes are given selectively: once, few, many, or a class where the clone is expanded.

V gene	J gene	CDR3 length	D gene	clone size	CDR3 DNA	CDR3 protein
TRBV15	TRBJ1-3	14	NA	NA	TGTGCCACCAGCAGAGATTATGCGGAAAACACCATATATTTT	CATSRDYAENTIYF
TRBV11-2	TRBJ2-3	12	TRBD2	NA	TGTGCCAGCAGGGAATCGGGGGGAACGCAGTATTTT	CASRESGGTQYF
TRBV2	TRBJ2-1	15	TRBD1	once	TGTGCCAGCAGTCCCGGGACAGGGGTTTACAATGAGCAGTTCTTC	CASSPGTGVYNEQFF
TRBV11-3	TRBJ2-1	13	TRBD1	NA	TGTGCCAGCAGCTTAGGCAGGGGGAATGAGCAGTTCTTC	CASSLGRGNEQFF
TRBV28	TRBJ2-1	14	NA	NA	TGTGCCAGCAGATCAGGCGTCCTACCTAATGAGCAGTTCTTC	CASRSGVLPNEQFF
TRBV7-2	TRBJ1-1	15	TRBD1	NA	TGTGCCAGCAGCCCAAGACAGGGGATGAACACTGAAGCTTTCTTT	CASSPRQGMNTEAFF
TRBV18	TRBJ1-4	16	TRBD1	NA	TGTGCCAGCTCACTAAACGGACAGGGGATGAATGAAAAACTGTTTTTT	CASSLNGQGMNEKLFF
TRBV28	TRBJ1-1	17	TRBD1	NA	TGTGCCAGCAGTTTACCTCGACAGGGAGTCATGAACACTGAAGCTTTCTTT	CASSLPRQGVMNTEAFF
TRBV5-5	TRBJ2-5	17	TRBD2	once	TGTGCCAGCAGCTTGGCTACGACTAGCGGGGGGACAGAGACCCAGTACTTC	CASSLATTSGGTETQYF
TRBV4-1	TRBJ2-5	13	TRBD2	NA	TGCGCCAGCAGCCACCTAATGGGACTAGCGGGAAACTTC	CASSHLMGLAGNF
TRBV5-1	TRBJ2-3	13	TRBD1	NA	TGCGCCAGCAGAATCGACAGGGCGGATACGCAGTATTTT	CASRIDRADTQYF
TRBV7-2	TRBJ2-7	14	NA	NA	TGTGCCAGCAGCTTAGGGCCTAGAGGGTACGAGCAGTACTTC	CASSLGPRGYEQYF
TRBV18	TRBJ2-4	16	TRBD1	NA	TGTGCCAGCTCCGGGACAGCCATCCAATACAAAAACATTCAGTACTTC	CASSGTAIQYKNIQYF
TRBV7-9	TRBJ2-1	15	NA	NA	TGTGCCAGCAGCTTGGGCAGGGCCCCCGGCAATGAGCAGTTCTTC	CASSLGRAPGNEQFF
TRBV6-6	TRBJ2-7	12	NA	NA	TGTGCCAGCAGTTACCGAACTATGGAGCAGTACTTC	CASSYRTMEQYF
TRBV19	TRBJ2-2	14	NA	once	TGTGCCAGTAGTATAGGGCAGATCACCGGGGAGCTGTTTTTT	CASSIGQITGELFF
TRBV5-5	TRBJ1-1	13	TRBD1	once	TGTGCCAGCAGCATGACAGGGGGCGACCAAGCTTTCTTT	CASSMTGGDQAFF
TRBV7-8	TRBJ1-1	14	NA	NA	TGTGCCAGCAGCCCCTTAATAGATGGCACTGAAGCTTTCTTT	CASSPLIDGTEAFF
TRBV7-7	TRBJ2-2	15	TRBD1	NA	TGTGCCAGCAGCGCCGGACAGGGAGAGATCGGGGAGCTGTTTTTT	CASSAGQGEIGELFF
TRBV5-1	TRBJ2-2	13	NA	NA	TGCGCCAGCAGCCATGGCCCAGGGCGGGAGCTGTTTTTT	CASSHGPGRELFF
TRBV19	TRBJ2-4	15	TRBD2	NA	TGTGCCAGTAGTAGCGGACTAGCGGGACCCGGGATTCAGTACTTC	CASSSGLAGPGIQYF
TRBV6-1	TRBJ1-5	15	TRBD1	NA	TGTGCCAGCGGCCGGGACAGGGTTAGCAATCAGCCCCAGCATTTT	CASGRDRVSNQPQHF
TRBV28	TRBJ1-6	15	TRBD1	NA	TGTGCCAGCACTCCTTCCGGGACAGCAAATTCACCCCTCCACTTT	CASTPSGTANSPLHF
TRBV6-5	TRBJ2-3	15	NA	NA	TGTGCCAGCAGTTACTCAGGACAGCGCGCAGATACGCAGTATTTT	CASSYSGQRADTQYF
TRBV28	TRBJ2-7	11	NA	NA	TGTGCCAGCAGTAGGGGGTACGAGCAGTACTTC	CASSRGYEQYF
TRBV2	TRBJ1-6	14	TRBD1	NA	TGTGCCGGTACAATTCAGGGGGCTGATTCACCCCTCCACTTT	CAGTIQGADSPLHF
TRBV7-9	TRBJ2-1	15	TRBD2	once	TGTGCCAGCAGCTTAGTAGCGGGGGGCGGGGATGAGCAGTTCTTC	CASSLVAGGGDEQFF
TRBV18	TRBJ2-2	15	NA	once	TGTGCCAGCACGATACAGGGTACGAACACCGGGGAGCTGTTTTTT	CASTIQGTNTGELFF
TRBV11-2	TRBJ2-5	14	NA	NA	TGTGCCAGCAGCTTTGGCAGGGCAATCGAGACCCAGTACTTC	CASSFGRAIETQYF
TRBV5-1	TRBJ2-6	15	NA	few	TGCGCCAGCAGCTCCAACCCCTACGGGGCCAACGTCCTGACTTTC	CASSSNPYGANVLTF
TRBV7-2	TRBJ2-1	15	NA	once	TGTGCCAGCAGCTTAGCGCACGGTTTCAACAATGAGCAGTTCTTC	CASSLAHGFNNEQFF
TRBV6-1	TRBJ2-7	13	TRBD1	once	TGTGCCAGCAGTGGGGACAGGGTCTACGAGCAGTACTTC	CASSGDRVYEQYF
TRBV6-5	TRBJ1-3	13	NA	NA	TGTGCCACCTTCAGGGACTCTGGAAACACCATATATTTT	CATFRDSGNTIYF
TRBV5-1	TRBJ2-2	15	TRBD1	NA	TGCGCCAGCGCAAGACAGGGGACGAACACCGGGGAGCTGTTTTTT	CASARQGTNTGELFF
TRBV5-4	TRBJ1-2	15	NA	NA	TGTGCCAGCAGCTTGGACCAGGGCTCGTGGTATGGCTACACCTTC	CASSLDQGSWYGYTF
TRBV19	TRBJ2-3	15	NA	few	TGTGCCAGTAGTAATAGCTTCCAGTGGTTGCATACGCAGTATTTT	CASSNSFQWLHTQYF
TRBV7-8	TRBJ2-1	17	NA	NA	TGTGCCAGCAGCTTCCTGTTGGGGCAGGGGGGATACAATGAGCAGTTCTTC	CASSFLLGQGGYNEQFF